This T cell receptor beta chain was identified in a study of PD-1 blockade in classical Hodgkin lymphoma. The study, taken as a whole, reports: CD4+ but not CD8+ TCR diversity rose significantly by C4D1.

The patients all showed relapse after autologous stem cell transplantation, while their brentuximab vedotin exposure varied. Using immunoSEQ multiplex PCR, the repertoire was profiled, and TCRdb retains in-frame clones only, with some absent. The data contain about 100,000 clones, approximately 83% of them singletons. This clone appeared once. The antigen is undetermined. Germline assignment: CDR1 KGHSH and CDR2 LQKENI. Trimming left V 3 bases short and J 3 bases short, with 15 bases between. The CDR3 extends over 15 amino acids. The starting material was peripheral blood mononuclear cells (PBMCs), obtained at baseline. The receptor was derived from a human donor with classical Hodgkin lymphoma. The V and J genes are TRBV18 and TRBJ2-7, with TRBD2 as a possible D gene (6 bases). The CDR3 coding sequence is TGTGCCAGCTCACCCGGCGGGACTTTACACTACGAGCAGTACTTC. It specifies CASSPGGTLHYEQYF.